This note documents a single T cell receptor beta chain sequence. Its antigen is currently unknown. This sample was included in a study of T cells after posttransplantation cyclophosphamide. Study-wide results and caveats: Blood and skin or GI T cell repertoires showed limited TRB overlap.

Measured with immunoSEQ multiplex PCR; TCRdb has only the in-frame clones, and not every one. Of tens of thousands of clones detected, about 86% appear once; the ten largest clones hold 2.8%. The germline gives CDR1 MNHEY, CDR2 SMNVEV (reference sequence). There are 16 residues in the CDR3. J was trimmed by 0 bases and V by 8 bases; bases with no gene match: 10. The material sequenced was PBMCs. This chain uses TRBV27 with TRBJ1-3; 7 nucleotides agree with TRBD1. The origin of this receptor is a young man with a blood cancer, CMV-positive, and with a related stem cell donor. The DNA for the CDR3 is TGTGCCAGCGCAAAGTTCCGGACAGGCTCTGGAAACACCATATATTTT. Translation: CASAKFRTGSGNTIYF.